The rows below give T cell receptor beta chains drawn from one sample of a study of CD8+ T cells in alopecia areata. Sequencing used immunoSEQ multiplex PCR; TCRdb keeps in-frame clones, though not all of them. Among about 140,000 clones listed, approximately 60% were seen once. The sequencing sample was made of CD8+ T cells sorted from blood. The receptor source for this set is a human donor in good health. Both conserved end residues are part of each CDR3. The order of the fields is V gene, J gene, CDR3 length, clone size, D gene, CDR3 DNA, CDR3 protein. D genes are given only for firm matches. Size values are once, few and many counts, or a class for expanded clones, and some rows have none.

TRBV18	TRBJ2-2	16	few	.	TGTGCCAGCTCACCATTAACGACAGAGAACACCGGGGAGCTGTTTTTT	CASSPLTTENTGELFF
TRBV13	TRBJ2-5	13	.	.	TGTGCCAGCAGCTCAACTAGTACAGAGACCCAGTACTTC	CASSSTSTETQYF
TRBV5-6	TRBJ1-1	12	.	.	TGTGCCAGCAGACGCGAAGGGCTTGAAGCTTTCTTT	CASRREGLEAFF
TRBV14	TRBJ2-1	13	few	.	TGTGCCAGCAGCCGTCTGGGACTCAATGAGCAGTTCTTC	CASSRLGLNEQFF
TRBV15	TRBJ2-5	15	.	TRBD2	TGTGCCACCAGCAGAGACCTTGCGGGAGTAGAGACCCAGTACTTC	CATSRDLAGVETQYF
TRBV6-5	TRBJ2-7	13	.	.	TGTGCCAGCAGTTACTCATGGACGCGGGAGCAGTACTTC	CASSYSWTREQYF
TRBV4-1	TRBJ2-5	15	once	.	TGCGCCAGCAGCCAAGGACCGCTCACGGAAAAGACCCAGTACTTC	CASSQGPLTEKTQYF
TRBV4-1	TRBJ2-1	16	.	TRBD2	TGCGCCAGCAGCCAAGCTCTAGCGGGAGCCTACAATGAGCAGTTCTTC	CASSQALAGAYNEQFF
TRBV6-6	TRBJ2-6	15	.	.	TGTGCCAGCAGTCACCCTGTATCTGGGGCCAACGTCCTGACTTTC	CASSHPVSGANVLTF
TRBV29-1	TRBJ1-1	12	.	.	TGCAGCTCATGGACGGGGAACACTGAAGCTTTCTTT	CSSWTGNTEAFF
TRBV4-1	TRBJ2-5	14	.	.	TGCGCCAGCAGCCCATGGGGAACTCAAGAGACCCAGTACTTC	CASSPWGTQETQYF
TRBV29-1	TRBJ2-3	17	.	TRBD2	TGCAGCGTTGAGGGGACTAGCGGGAGCCAAAACACAGATACGCAGTATTTT	CSVEGTSGSQNTDTQYF
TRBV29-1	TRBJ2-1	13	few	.	TGCAGCGTTGATGGGGGATCTTACAATGAGCAGTTCTTC	CSVDGGSYNEQFF
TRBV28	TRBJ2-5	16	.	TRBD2	TGTGCCAGCAGTACCACTAGCGGGAGGCACCAAGAGACCCAGTACTTC	CASSTTSGRHQETQYF
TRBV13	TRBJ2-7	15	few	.	TGTGCCAGCAGTTCGGGTCTGGGGCCCTCCTACGAGCAGTACTTC	CASSSGLGPSYEQYF
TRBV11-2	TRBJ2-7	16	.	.	TGTGCCAGCAGCCCTGCGGAGCGGTTTCCCTCCTACGAGCAGTACTTC	CASSPAERFPSYEQYF
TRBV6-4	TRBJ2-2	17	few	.	TGTGCCAGCAGCCCACTATACGGGGGGCTGGAGACCGGGGAGCTGTTTTTT	CASSPLYGGLETGELFF
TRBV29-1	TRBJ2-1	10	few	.	TGCAGCGTTCAGGTCAATGAGCAGTTCTTC	CSVQVNEQFF
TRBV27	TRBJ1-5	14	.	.	TGTGCCAGCAGTATCGGGGGGGGCGATCAGCCCCAGCATTTT	CASSIGGGDQPQHF
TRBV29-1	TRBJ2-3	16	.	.	TGCAGCGGAGGCGGATCTAGTGCGGGGAGTGCAGATACGCAGTATTTT	CSGGGSSAGSADTQYF
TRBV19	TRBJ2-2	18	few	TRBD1	TGTGCCAGTAGTTCAGGGGGAGTTACCCCCACACGGATCGGGGAGCTGTTTTTT	CASSSGGVTPTRIGELFF
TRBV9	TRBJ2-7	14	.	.	TGTGCCAGCAGCCCCAGGACGGTCTCCTACGAGCAGTACTTC	CASSPRTVSYEQYF
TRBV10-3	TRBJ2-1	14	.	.	TGTGCCATCAGGGGGGACGTTTCCTACAATGAGCAGTTCTTC	CAIRGDVSYNEQFF
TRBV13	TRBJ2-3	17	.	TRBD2	TGTGCCAGCAGCTTCTCGGTGGGAGGGAGCCTCACAGATACGCAGTATTTT	CASSFSVGGSLTDTQYF
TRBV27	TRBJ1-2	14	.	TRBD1	TGTGCCAGCAGTTTATTAGGGACAGGGGACGGCTACACCTTC	CASSLLGTGDGYTF
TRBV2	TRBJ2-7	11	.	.	TGTGCCAGCATCTTTGGCTACGAGCAGTACTTC	CASIFGYEQYF
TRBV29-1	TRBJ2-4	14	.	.	TGCAGCGTGGAAACAGGGGAGGGAGAGAACATTCAGTACTTC	CSVETGEGENIQYF
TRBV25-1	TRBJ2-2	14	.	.	TGTGCCAGCAGTGAGGCGGGAAAGTTCGGGGAGCTGTTTTTT	CASSEAGKFGELFF
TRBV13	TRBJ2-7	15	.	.	TGTGCCAGCAGCCCTCGCGTGGGGCGCGTCTACGAGCAGTACTTC	CASSPRVGRVYEQYF
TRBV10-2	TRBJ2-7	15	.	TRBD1	TGCGCCAGCAGTGAGGGGACAGGGGTGACCTACGAGCAGTACTTC	CASSEGTGVTYEQYF
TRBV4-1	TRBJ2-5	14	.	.	TGCGCCAGCAGCCAAGATCCGGCGAAAGAGACCCAGTACTTC	CASSQDPAKETQYF
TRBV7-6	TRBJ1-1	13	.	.	TGTGCCAGCAGCTTGGGGGCGGGGACTGAAGCTTTCTTT	CASSLGAGTEAFF
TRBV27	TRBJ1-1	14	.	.	TGTGCCAGCAGTTCTTTTCTCTCTCTTACTGAAGCTTTCTTT	CASSSFLSLTEAFF
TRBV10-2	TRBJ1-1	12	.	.	TGCGCCAGCGGGGGGGGTCACACTGAAGCTTTCTTT	CASGGGHTEAFF
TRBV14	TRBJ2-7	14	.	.	TGTGCCAGCAGTAGTCCGGGCGGCTCTAACGAGCAGTACTTC	CASSSPGGSNEQYF
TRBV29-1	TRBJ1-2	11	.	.	TGCAGCGTTGAAAAAGATTATGGCTACACCTTC	CSVEKDYGYTF
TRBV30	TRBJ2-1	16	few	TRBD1	TGTGCCTGGAGGACCCGGGACAGGGGGCGGTTCAATGAGCAGTTCTTC	CAWRTRDRGRFNEQFF
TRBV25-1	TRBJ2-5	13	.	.	TGTGCCAGCAGAAACAGGAGACAAGAGACCCAGTACTTC	CASRNRRQETQYF
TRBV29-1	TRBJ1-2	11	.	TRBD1	TGCAGCGGGAGGACAGGCGAGGGCTACACCTTC	CSGRTGEGYTF
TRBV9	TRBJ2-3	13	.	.	TGTGCCAGCAGCGGCGGATCCACAGATACGCAGTATTTT	CASSGGSTDTQYF
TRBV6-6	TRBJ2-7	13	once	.	TGTGCCAGCAGTGTTTACAGATCCTACGAGCAGTACTTC	CASSVYRSYEQYF
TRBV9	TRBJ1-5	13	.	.	TGTGCCAGCAGCCTCAGCGGGAATCAGCCCCAGCATTTT	CASSLSGNQPQHF
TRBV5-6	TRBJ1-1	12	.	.	TGTGCCAGCAGCACGACATGGACTGAAGCTTTCTTT	CASSTTWTEAFF
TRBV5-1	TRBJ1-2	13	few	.	TGCGCCAGCGTCGAGAGGGTTAACTATGGCTACACCTTC	CASVERVNYGYTF
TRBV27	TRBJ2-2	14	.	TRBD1	TGTGCCAGCAGTTTATACAGGGGGTCCGGGGAGCTGTTTTTT	CASSLYRGSGELFF
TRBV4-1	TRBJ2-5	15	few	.	TGCGCCAGCAGCCCACGCGGTAGCGAGCAAGAGACCCAGTACTTC	CASSPRGSEQETQYF
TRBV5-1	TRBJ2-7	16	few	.	TGCGCCAGCAGCTTGGGATCTCGCGGCCGTTCCTACGAGCAGTACTTC	CASSLGSRGRSYEQYF
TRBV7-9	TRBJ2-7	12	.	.	TGTGCCAGCAGCCCCTCCCGCCACGAGCAGTACTTC	CASSPSRHEQYF
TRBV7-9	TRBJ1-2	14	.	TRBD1	TGTGCCAGCACGAGTGAGGGGGCGAGGAGAGGCTACACCTTC	CASTSEGARRGYTF
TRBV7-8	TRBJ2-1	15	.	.	TGTGCCAGCAGCTTATCTGGGAGCTCCTACAATGAGCAGTTCTTC	CASSLSGSSYNEQFF
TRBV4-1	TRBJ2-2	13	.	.	TGCGCCAGCAGCCAAGGTATCCCCGGGGAGCTGTTTTTT	CASSQGIPGELFF